The clone carrying this T cell receptor (beta chain) was detected a few times. The antigen is unknown. TCRdb analysed the reads with MiXCR anew, one entry per CDR3 protein. The table includes approximately 250,000 distinct CDR3 sequences, about 20% detected once. CDR1 is SGHVS and CDR2 is FQNEAQ in the germline V gene. The CDR3 covers 18 residues. Trimming cost V 5 bases and J 6 bases; bases outside gene matches: 16. The source of the sample is a study of T cell repertoires in cytomegalovirus infection. Study overall: CMV infection and matching HLA type were both indicated by public TCR beta signatures. Study observations and caveats: Accumulated public TCR beta family frequency recognized individuals carrying CMV together with the relevant HLA. CMV-specific HLA-C-restricted TCR beta clonotypes dominated the ex vivo response.

The specimen was CD8+ T cells from PBMCs. The chain is built from TRBV7-8 and TRBJ2-6; 7 bases match TRBD1. The sequence came from a human donor in good health (CMV status not recorded). Some clones in this sample may be carry-over from other donors' samples. The CDR3 DNA sequence: TGTGCCAGCAGCGAAACCGGGACAGCGAATAGTGTGGCCAACGTCCTGACTTTC. It encodes CASSETGTANSVANVLTF.